Below, 30 T cell receptor beta chains from the same sample are listed, as sequenced in a study of blood T cell repertoires in COVID-19. Only in-frame clones appear in the TCRdb table, and some are missing; sequencing was by immunoSEQ multiplex PCR. The sample carries 100,000 to 150,000 clones, more than 70% recorded once. Material for sequencing was peripheral blood. Source of these receptors: a man between 60 and 75 years old with acute or convalescent COVID-19.

The chain combines TRBV19 with TRBJ2-1; 11 bases match TRBD2. CDR1 and CDR2 from the germline V gene are LNHDA and SQIVND (reference sequence). Trimming cost V 6 bases and J 2 bases; bases outside gene matches: 6. CDR3 length equals 16 residues. The DNA for the CDR3 is TGTGCCAGTAGAATTCTAGCGGGAGGACCCTACAATGAGCAGTTCTTC. Amino acids: CASRILAGGPYNEQFF.

The chain links TRBV27 to TRBJ2-5; TRBD2 agrees at 13 bases. This CDR3 has 15 residues. J was trimmed by 7 bases and V by 6 bases; bases with no gene match: 8. Germline CDR1 MNHEY, CDR2 SMNVEV (reference sequence). Here the CDR3 reads CASSPGLAGVVTQYF. The CDR3 DNA reads as TGTGCCAGCAGCCCAGGACTAGCGGGAGTTGTGACCCAGTACTTC.

The CDR3 is CASSTGGTEAFF. In DNA form, the CDR3 reads TGTGCCAGCAGTACAGGGGGCACTGAAGCTTTCTTT. The chain couples TRBV25-1 to TRBJ1-1; 8 nucleotides agree with TRBD1. Germline values: CDR1 MGHDK, CDR2 SYGVNS. The CDR3 consists of 12 residues. V shed 5 bases and J 4 bases; nucleotides not matched to a gene: 0.

This clone was picked up a small number of times. The chain joins TRBV15 to TRBJ1-6; no definite D call. V lost 0 bases and J lost 8, with 11 bases in between. The CDR3 spans 15 residues. In germline, CDR1 is LNHNV, CDR2 YYDKDF (reference sequence). CDR3 DNA sequence: TGTGCCACCAGCAGAGATACCCGACGGGATTCACCCCTCCACTTT. This translates into CATSRDTRRDSPLHF.

This clone was counted once. The chain recombines TRBV30 with TRBJ1-1, with D hard to call. CDR1 is GTSNPN and CDR2 is SVGIG in the germline V gene (reference sequence). The CDR3 is 11 residues long. V dropped 4 bases and J dropped 1 base, with 4 bases sitting between them. The CDR3 region has the DNA TGTGCCTGGACCAGGAACACTGAAGCTTTCTTT. This gives the protein CAWTRNTEAFF.

The gene calls are TRBV6-5 and TRBJ1-2; a possible D gene is TRBD1 (6 bases). CDR1 and CDR2 (germline): MNHEY, SVGAGI. CDR3 length: 15 amino acids. Trimming left V 7 bases short and J 7 bases short, with 22 bases between. The CDR3, as DNA: TGTGCCAGCAATCCGAGTTGGGGGCGCTTTCGTGGCTACACCTTC. Translated: CASNPSWGRFRGYTF.

This clone was seen a few times. J is TRBJ1-1 and V is TRBV10-2; D ambiguous. Per the germline V gene, CDR1 is WSHSY and CDR2 is SAAADI. The CDR3 extends over 14 amino acids. With 6 bases removed from V and 0 bases from J, the gap between germline ends came to 11 bases. The CDR3 DNA follows: TGCGCCAGCAGGGTCAATAACATGAACACTGAAGCTTTCTTT. Translating gives CASRVNNMNTEAFF.

This clone was recorded once. The chain combines TRBV30 with TRBJ1-2; D is unclear. The germline gives CDR1 GTSNPN, CDR2 SVGIG (reference sequence). Trimming cost V 0 bases and J 1 base, with 6 bases left between them. This CDR3 region has 13 residues. This CDR3 is CAWSVSLNYGYTF. The CDR3 nucleotides are TGTGCCTGGAGTGTCTCTCTTAACTATGGCTACACCTTC.

The rearrangement links TRBV28 to TRBJ2-2; 8 bases fit TRBD2. After removal of 4 bases from V and 6 bases from J, the junction contained 13 bases not matched to a gene. Looked up from germline, CDR1 is MDHEN and CDR2 is SYDVKM. This CDR3 has 17 amino acids. CDR3 in DNA: TGTGCCAGCAGTTCATTCGGGGGGGAAGGGGCACCCGGGGAGCTGTTTTTT. As protein: CASSSFGGEGAPGELFF.

This clone was counted a few times. The J gene is TRBJ2-1, the V gene TRBV14; D is possibly TRBD2 (5 bases). CDR3 size: 16 residues. The V end lost 2 bases, the J end lost 0 bases, and 11 bases lay between the germline ends. Germline V gene data show CDR1 as SGHDN and CDR2 as FVKESK. CDR3 bases: TGTGCCAGCAGCCAATGGGGTCGGGGCTCCTACAATGAGCAGTTCTTC. It translates to CASSQWGRGSYNEQFF.

CDR3 coding DNA: TGTGCCAGCAGTTACCCCGAGTACGAGCAGTACTTC. Encoded protein: CASSYPEYEQYF. The chain links TRBV6-7 to TRBJ2-7, with D unclear. TRBV6-7 is an open reading frame, and its role is uncertain. V was shortened by 2 bases and J by 4 bases, with 6 bases between the two germline ends. This CDR3 is built from 12 residues.

This clone was detected only once. The rearrangement links TRBV6-5 to TRBJ2-1, with 9 bases fitting TRBD2. Germline-derived CDR1 and CDR2 are MNHEY and SVGAGI. The CDR3 is 15 amino acids. Trimming removed 0 bases from V and 6 bases from J; junction bases left unmatched: 3. CDR3 nucleotide sequence: TGTGCCAGCAGTTACTCGTCTAGCGGGGTCAATGAGCAGTTCTTC. The encoded protein is CASSYSSSGVNEQFF.

A single count supports this clone. The chain joins TRBV19 to TRBJ2-1; tentatively, D is TRBD2 (5 bases). Germline CDR1 LNHDA, CDR2 SQIVND (reference sequence). The V and J ends lost 3 bases and 9 bases respectively, with 18 bases between them. The CDR3 has 15 residues. The CDR3 protein is CASSIGPSPRSEQFF. The CDR3 DNA follows: TGTGCCAGTAGTATTGGCCCTAGCCCCCGGAGTGAGCAGTTCTTC. The full variable domain, completed using reference TRBV19 and TRBJ2-1, is DGGITQSPKYLFRKEGQNVTLSCEQNLNHDAMYWYRQDPGQGLRLIYYSQIVNDFQKGDIAEGYSVSREKKESFPLTVTSAQKNPTAFYLCASSIGPSPRSEQFFGPGTRLTVL.

V is TRBV6-5 and J is TRBJ1-2; 9 bases are shared with TRBD1. With 6 bases clipped from V and 2 bases from J, the junction kept 4 bases outside the gene matches. Looked up from germline, CDR1 is MNHEY and CDR2 is SVGAGI. This CDR3 contains 14 residues. The CDR3 loop reads CASSRTGANYGYTF. In nucleotides, the CDR3 is TGTGCCAGCAGCCGGACAGGGGCCAACTATGGCTACACCTTC.

The rearrangement links TRBV5-4 to TRBJ1-2, with D possibly matching TRBD1 (6 bases). The CDR3 length is 15 residues. V was pared by 0 bases and J by 4 bases, with 13 bases between. Per the germline V gene, CDR1 is SGHNT and CDR2 is YYREEE (reference sequence). As DNA, the CDR3 is TGTGCCAGCAGCTTGGTTCGCAGGGGAACCTATGGCTACACCTTC. Amino acids: CASSLVRRGTYGYTF.

The chain carries TRBV6-5 and TRBJ1-3, with D unclear. The V and J ends lost 6 bases and 0 bases respectively, with 12 bases between them. The CDR3 totals 15 residues. CDR1 and CDR2 (germline): MNHEY, SVGAGI. CDR3 sequence reads: CASSPQPGSGNTIYF. As DNA, the CDR3 is TGTGCCAGCAGCCCACAGCCTGGCTCTGGAAACACCATATATTTT.

For the CDR3, the DNA is TGCGCCAGCAGCGGATATTCCGGGACTAGCGCCGCCGGGGAGCTGTTTTTT. Protein: CASSGYSGTSAAGELFF. This chain uses TRBV5-1 with TRBJ2-2, with TRBD2 identical over 10 bases. The V and J ends lost 4 bases and 6 bases, in that order; junction bases with no gene match: 12. Per the germline V gene, CDR1 is SGHRS and CDR2 is YFSETQ. The CDR3 is made up of 17 amino acids.

The V gene is TRBV14, the J gene TRBJ2-7; D is unresolved. Trimming left V 3 bases short and J 3 bases short, with 9 bases between. CDR3 size: 13 residues. CDR1 and CDR2 (germline): SGHDN, FVKESK. The CDR3 coding sequence is TGTGCCAGCAGCCAGACTCTAGACTACGAGCAGTACTTC. It yields the protein CASSQTLDYEQYF. Complete variable domain (other parts from reference TRBV14 and TRBJ2-7): EAGVTQFPSHSVIEKGQTVTLRCDPISGHDNLYWYRRVMGKEIKFLLHFVKESKQDESGMPNNRFLAERTGGTYSTLKVQPAELEDSGVYFCASSQTLDYEQYFGPGTRLTVT.

This chain uses TRBV5-6 with TRBJ2-7, with 10 positions matching TRBD2. The CDR3 totals 14 residues. Trimming removed 8 bases from V and 6 bases from J; junction bases left unmatched: 11. The germline V gene encodes CDR1 SGHDT and CDR2 YYEEEE. This chain's CDR3 is CASMGASGRFEQYF. The CDR3 nucleotides are TGTGCCAGTATGGGGGCTAGCGGGAGATTCGAGCAGTACTTC. The entire variable domain, with the rest obtained from reference TRBV5-6 and TRBJ2-7, is as follows: DAGVTQSPTHLIKTRGQQVTLRCSPKSGHDTVSWYQQALGQGPQFIFQYYEEEERQRGNFPDRFSGHQFPNYSSELNVNALLLGDSALYLCASMGASGRFEQYFGPGTRLTVT.

The gene calls are TRBV2 and TRBJ2-7; no clear D. CDR1 is SNHLY, CDR2 FYNNEI, per germline. This CDR3 comprises 14 residues. Deletions cut 4 bases from V and 2 bases from J, with 12 bases between. CDR3 in DNA: TGTGCCAGCAGTGCCGTTGACAAGGCCTACGAGCAGTACTTC. It is translated as CASSAVDKAYEQYF.

The genes are TRBV9 and TRBJ2-5; 12 positions match TRBD2. The trim removed 0 bases at V and 1 base at J, leaving 4 bases unmatched. CDR1 and CDR2 from the germline V gene are SGDLS and YYNGEE. The length of the CDR3 is 17 residues. CDR3 amino acids: CASSVGWGLAGQETQYF. The CDR3 region has the DNA TGTGCCAGCAGCGTAGGGTGGGGACTAGCGGGCCAAGAGACCCAGTACTTC.

V gene TRBV12-3 or TRBV12-4 combines with J gene TRBJ2-1; 10 bases are a match to TRBD1. CDR3 length equals 13 residues. V was pared by 5 bases and J by 10 bases, with 5 bases of the junction left unmatched. The CDR3 region is CASSRQGAREQFF. Here the CDR3 DNA reads TGTGCCAGCAGTCGACAGGGGGCGCGAGAGCAGTTCTTC.

The chain carries TRBV5-4 and TRBJ2-3; no clear D. Trimming took 2 bases from V and 4 from J, leaving 8 bases between them. Germline V gene sequence: CDR1 SGHNT, CDR2 YYREEE (reference sequence). The CDR3 loop spans 13 amino acids. DNA of the CDR3: TGTGCCAGCAGCTTTCGGGTGGCAGATACGCAGTATTTT. Its protein product is CASSFRVADTQYF.

The chain recombines TRBV27 with TRBJ1-1, with TRBD1 matching 7 bases. Germline V CDR1 and CDR2: MNHEY, SMNVEV (reference sequence). The CDR3 runs to 16 residues. J was trimmed by 1 base and V by 4 bases; bases with no gene match: 9. For the CDR3, the DNA is TGTGCCAGCAGTTACTGGGGACAGTTGTCGAACACTGAAGCTTTCTTT. Amino acid sequence: CASSYWGQLSNTEAFF.

This rearrangement joins TRBV10-3 to TRBJ2-7; 9 bases are a match to TRBD1. Germline V gene data show CDR1 as ENHRY and CDR2 as SYGVKD. This CDR3 has 12 amino acids. With 0 bases clipped from V and 10 bases from J, the junction kept 1 base outside the gene matches. The CDR3 sequence is CAISESGQGQYF. For the CDR3, the DNA is TGTGCCATCAGTGAGTCGGGACAGGGTCAGTACTTC.

This chain uses TRBV5-8 with TRBJ2-3, with unresolved D. CDR1 is SGHTS and CDR2 is YDEGEE in the germline V gene. The germline V and J ends were trimmed by 0 bases and 3 bases, with 14 bases remaining between them. The CDR3 is 16 residues long. The CDR3 is CASSLESRRGTDTQYF. CDR3 nucleotide sequence: TGTGCCAGCAGCTTGGAATCGCGTAGAGGAACAGATACGCAGTATTTT.

The gene calls are TRBV5-1 and TRBJ2-5; TRBD2 matches at 10 bases. Unmatched junction bases numbered 9, after V lost 2 bases and J lost 2 bases. The CDR3 length is 17 residues. Germline lookup yields CDR1 SGHRS and CDR2 YFSETQ. CDR3 bases: TGCGCCAGCAGCTTACCAAGCGGGGGGGTACTTCAAGAGACCCAGTACTTC. This translates into CASSLPSGGVLQETQYF.

The V gene is TRBV30, the J gene TRBJ2-4, with 7 bases aligning to TRBD2. The ends lost 1 base at V and 7 bases at J; junction bases unmatched: 1. Germline CDR1 GTSNPN, CDR2 SVGIG (reference sequence). The CDR3 has 12 residues. The CDR3 region has the DNA TGTGCCTGGAGTGACGGGAGGAACATTCAGTACTTC. This codes for CAWSDGRNIQYF. Full variable domain (rest looked up from reference TRBV30 and TRBJ2-4): SQTIHQWPATLVQPVGSPLSLECTVEGTSNPNLYWYRQAAGRGLQLLFYSVGIGQISSEVPQNLSASRPQDRQFILSSKKLLLSDSGFYLCAWSDGRNIQYFGAGTRLSVL.

The chain links TRBV7-9 to TRBJ1-3; D ambiguous. The germline V gene encodes CDR1 SEHNR and CDR2 FQNEAQ (reference sequence). CDR3 length: 13 amino acids. The V gene lost 1 base and the J gene lost 8 bases, with 9 bases spanning the gap. DNA of the CDR3: TGTGCCAGCAGCTTAGGCGGAGGTGACACCATATATTTT. Protein sequence: CASSLGGGDTIYF.

The V call is TRBV5-1, the J call TRBJ2-7; D is possibly TRBD1 (5 bases). The CDR3 length is 13 residues. V was shortened by 9 bases and J by 3 bases, with 16 bases between the two germline ends. From germline, CDR1 is SGHRS and CDR2 YFSETQ. Here the CDR3 reads CATSLGPDYEQYF. CDR3 nucleotides: TGCGCCACCTCTCTGGGGCCCGACTACGAGCAGTACTTC.